The subject of this entry is one TCR beta chain. What it recognizes is unknown. Germline V lookup: CDR1 SGHTA, CDR2 FQGNSA. The V gene lost 5 bases and the J gene lost 1 base, with 20 bases spanning the gap. This CDR3 spans 17 amino acids. TCRdb redid the calling of the reads with MiXCR, one entry per CDR3 protein. Here the sample spans fewer than 700,000 distinct CDR3 sequences, about 24% being singletons. The source of the sample is a study of T cell repertoires in cytomegalovirus infection. Study-wide context: Through public TCR beta signatures, both CMV infection and matching HLA type were indicated. Findings of the study overall: Cumulative frequency (of public TCR beta family members) identified carriers of CMV plus the relevant HLA. CMV-specific HLA-C-restricted TCR beta clonotypes dominated the ex vivo response.

This sequence joins TRBV7-2 and TRBJ1-1, with a tentative D call TRBD1 (5 bases). The TCR was taken from a human donor in good health (CMV status not recorded). Some clones in this sample may be carry-over from other donors' samples. The specimen was CD8+ T cells from PBMCs. CDR3: CASSPKSGIGRNTEAFF. The CDR3 DNA sequence: TGTGCCAGCAGCCCCAAGTCAGGGATTGGGAGGAACACTGAAGCTTTCTTT.